A selection of T cell receptor beta chains follows, all from one sample in a study of breast tumors, draining lymph nodes, adjacent tissues. TCRdb re-called the multiplex PCR reads with MiXCR, one entry per CDR3 protein. The repertoire holds fewer than 300,000 distinct CDR3 sequences, with approximately 31% as singletons. Sequenced material: axillary lymph node tissue. The receptors were gathered from a female donor with breast cancer. Some clones in this sample may be carry-over from other donors' samples. Each CDR3 is given without its conserved first and last residue. The order of the fields is V gene, J gene, CDR3 protein.

TRBV25-1	TRBJ2-2	ASSDRAAGGAV
TRBV28	TRBJ2-1	ASSPRIRQF
TRBV20-1	TRBJ1-2	SADRQGAAYGYT
TRBV19	TRBJ2-3	ASRALAEGTDTQY
TRBV2	TRBJ2-7	ASSENGRVDEQY
TRBV12-3/TRBV12-4	TRBJ1-4	ASSPDRGEKLL
TRBV20-1	TRBJ2-2	NARGLGGTANAGELF
TRBV2	TRBJ1-4	ASSERGDYIEKLF
TRBV24-1	TRBJ2-3	ATSEPTGLDTDTQY
TRBV20-1	TRBJ2-7	SARDQGTKQY
TRBV7-2	TRBJ1-4	ASSLEWGREEKLF
TRBV12-3/TRBV12-4	TRBJ2-3	ASSSGTWGTDTQY
TRBV6-2/TRBV6-3	TRBJ1-1	ASSYGGLGAF
TRBV6-1	TRBJ2-7	ASSGQGVHEQY
TRBV12-3/TRBV12-4	TRBJ1-6	ASSFGGGFGSPLH
TRBV5-1	TRBJ2-2	ASNHYRSTGELF
TRBV29-1	TRBJ1-2	SLLGGHYGYT
TRBV29-1	TRBJ1-6	SVEPDRGHSPLH
TRBV20-1	TRBJ2-3	SARDLGGVSTDTQY
TRBV20-1	TRBJ2-7	SALTSGKGYEQY
TRBV12-3/TRBV12-4	TRBJ2-1	ASTSTRSSQQF
TRBV29-1	TRBJ2-5	SVMTSGRVLETQY
TRBV15	TRBJ1-6	ATSSGQHSPLH
TRBV9	TRBJ2-2	ASSPGLNTGELF
TRBV25-1	TRBJ2-5	ASSARTSGRAYETQY
TRBV18	TRBJ2-7	ASSLSDLYEQY
TRBV20-1	TRBJ2-1	SAREPSGLYNEQF
TRBV20-1	TRBJ2-3	SAPTSGTTDTQY
TRBV24-1	TRBJ2-1	ATSARDLAVTRGEQF
TRBV7-8	TRBJ2-7	ASSFSGSGSYEQY
TRBV10-3	TRBJ1-5	AISDSGLNQPQH
TRBV5-6	TRBJ2-3	ASSLEVSSGGNTQY
TRBV19	TRBJ1-5	ASSRFSRNQPQH
TRBV6-1	TRBJ2-7	ASSLTGTWDEQY
TRBV19	TRBJ2-1	ASRPAGTSGSQQF
TRBV12-3/TRBV12-4	TRBJ2-7	ASGRSGVEQY
TRBV27	TRBJ2-1	ASRTNSYNEQF
TRBV7-9	TRBJ2-1	ASSPRTGLEQF
TRBV19	TRBJ2-3	ASSDSYDEY
TRBV7-8	TRBJ1-3	ASSRFSYPGNTIY
TRBV7-3	TRBJ2-5	ASSLRLAGGGGVAQY
TRBV12-3/TRBV12-4	TRBJ2-5	ASSQGMETQY
TRBV20-1	TRBJ1-2	SASRGDRGLAYT
TRBV10-2	TRBJ2-1	ASSVGNNEQF
TRBV28	TRBJ2-7	ASSGLPRLAAYEQY
TRBV30	TRBJ1-2	AWSVPGTYGYT
TRBV7-2	TRBJ2-3	ASRDISQGARPDTQY
TRBV5-4	TRBJ2-3	ASSFGATSTDTQY
TRBV5-1	TRBJ2-7	ASSLGLAGGYEQY
TRBV12-3/TRBV12-4	TRBJ1-5	ASSLEGSNQPQH
TRBV20-1	TRBJ1-5	SADKEGEETQH
TRBV5-5	TRBJ2-1	ASSQGQTSYNEQF
TRBV5-1	TRBJ1-5	ASSLGGDADQPQH
TRBV6-6	TRBJ2-2	ASSPSGSHTGELF
TRBV24-1	TRBJ2-1	ATSAPQGTGFNEQF
TRBV20-1	TRBJ1-4	SARAFGTGLEELF
TRBV20-1	TRBJ2-5	SARDRVSQETQY
TRBV30	TRBJ2-3	AWSVPGLAGGTQY